Each of the 27 T cell receptor beta chains below was sequenced from the same sample in a study of cytomegalovirus exposure and HLA in healthy donors. Amplification used 60 Vbeta primers and 13 Jbeta primers. Assay: immunoSEQ multiplex PCR; the TCRdb copy retains only in-frame clones and omits some. The sample records more than 95,000 clones, 60% to 85% being singletons. What was sequenced was PBMCs. The source is a woman between 18 and 29 years old in good health and CMV-seropositive.

This clone has a single count. The V and J genes are TRBV5-6 and TRBJ1-1, with TRBD1 as a possible D gene (5 bases). The CDR3 is 12 residues long. Trimming left V 3 bases short and J 5 bases short, with 8 bases between. Germline CDR1 SGHDT, CDR2 YYEEEE. CDR3 region: CASSWGDTEAFF. The CDR3 DNA sequence: TGTGCCAGCAGCTGGGGGGATACTGAAGCTTTCTTT.

The rearrangement joins TRBV30 to TRBJ1-1, with 7 bases identical to TRBD1. V shed 2 bases and J 4 bases; nucleotides not matched to a gene: 7. CDR3 length: 14 residues. Germline lookup yields CDR1 GTSNPN and CDR2 SVGIG (reference sequence). DNA for the CDR3: TGTGCCTGGAGTCCAGGACAGGAAAGCACTGAAGCTTTCTTT. This translates into CAWSPGQESTEAFF.

The chain employs TRBV28 and TRBJ2-7, with a possible D match to TRBD2 (5 bases). The CDR3 runs 13 residues. Between the trimmed V and J ends, which lost 5 bases and 3 bases, there was a span of 11 bases. Germline loops: CDR1 MDHEN, CDR2 SYDVKM. This chain's CDR3 is CASSEVGLYEQYF. In DNA, the CDR3 is TGTGCCAGCAGTGAGGTAGGACTCTACGAGCAGTACTTC.

V usage is TRBV2 and J usage is TRBJ1-4; 7 bases fit TRBD1. After removal of 7 bases from V and 11 bases from J, the junction contained 10 bases not matched to a gene. The V gene's germline CDR1 is SNHLY and CDR2 FYNNEI. The CDR3 totals 13 residues. The CDR3 region has the DNA TGTGCCAGCAAGGGGACAGCTCCTAACAAACTGTTTTTT. Amino acids: CASKGTAPNKLFF.

The V and J genes are TRBV2 and TRBJ2-1, with 9 bases fitting TRBD2. This CDR3 has 15 residues. Unmatched junction bases numbered 9, after V lost 4 bases and J lost 8 bases. Germline CDR1 reads SNHLY; CDR2 reads FYNNEI. The CDR3 sequence: CASSGSGRPGDEQFF. The CDR3 DNA reads TGTGCCAGCAGTGGGAGCGGGAGGCCCGGGGATGAGCAGTTCTTC.

The chain recombines TRBV4-1 with TRBJ1-4; possible D gene TRBD1, 5 bases. Trimming removed 3 bases at V and 11 bases at J, with 16 bases between. This CDR3 spans 14 amino acids. Per germline, CDR1 MGHRA and CDR2 YSYEKL. The CDR3 nucleotides read TGCGCCAGCAGCCAGTATGGCAGCCAGGGTAAACTGTTTTTT. Amino acids: CASSQYGSQGKLFF.

This chain joins TRBV5-1 and TRBJ1-6; D ambiguous. The germline V gene encodes CDR1 SGHRS and CDR2 YFSETQ. This CDR3 contains 17 residues. Deletions cut 1 base from V and 0 bases from J, with 11 bases between. The CDR3 bases are TGCGCCAGCAGCTTGCTGGTTCGCAGCTCCTATAATTCACCCCTCCACTTT. Translating it yields CASSLLVRSSYNSPLHF.

The chain couples TRBV20-1 to TRBJ2-1, with TRBD2 as a possible D gene (6 bases). Trimming shortened V by 6 bases and J by 12 bases, and 15 bases separated the two germline ends. Germline V gene data show CDR1 as DFQATT and CDR2 as SNEGSKA (reference sequence). The CDR3 spans 11 residues. The CDR3 spells CSALAGFGQFF. The DNA for the CDR3 is TGCAGTGCCCTGGCGGGATTCGGGCAGTTCTTC.

This clone has just a few counts. The chain uses TRBV5-8 and TRBJ2-3; the match to TRBD1 covers 12 bases. The CDR3 covers 17 residues. The germline gives CDR1 SGHTS, CDR2 YDEGEE. Unmatched junction bases numbered 9, after V lost 7 bases and J lost 0 bases. The CDR3 sequence: CASSRDRGLASTDTQYF. CDR3 in DNA: TGTGCCAGCTCCCGGGACAGGGGGCTAGCGAGCACAGATACGCAGTATTTT.

CDR3 protein: CASSPSGGIYNEQFF. The DNA for the CDR3 is TGTGCCAGCAGCCCCTCGGGGGGGATTTACAATGAGCAGTTCTTC. V is TRBV14 and J is TRBJ2-1, with 8 nucleotides matching TRBD2. This CDR3 is 15 amino acids long. J lost 4 bases, V lost 4 bases, and 6 bases had no gene match. Germline V gene sequence: CDR1 SGHDN, CDR2 FVKESK.

The rearrangement links TRBV30 to TRBJ1-2; 7 bases match TRBD1. The CDR3 runs 13 residues. The germline V gene encodes CDR1 GTSNPN and CDR2 SVGIG (reference sequence). V trimming: 5 bases; J trimming: 8 bases; junction bases outside the gene matches: 11. The CDR3 coding sequence is TGTGCCTGGGGGGAAGGGGGCGGTTTGGGCTACACCTTC. Amino acids: CAWGEGGGLGYTF.

The DNA of the CDR3 is TGTGCCAGTAGTATCGGCGGCACCGGGGAGCTGTTTTTT. Translation: CASSIGGTGELFF. The J gene is TRBJ2-2, the V gene TRBV19; D remains unclear. The CDR3 extends over 13 amino acids. In germline, CDR1 is LNHDA, CDR2 SQIVND (reference sequence). The ends were cut back, 3 bases at V and 4 bases at J, with 6 bases in the middle.

In DNA, the CDR3 is TGTGCCAGCAGTTCAAACTTCGGGACTGAAGCTTTCTTT. Encoded protein: CASSSNFGTEAFF. The chain uses TRBV6-5 and TRBJ1-1; D remains ambiguous. V shed 4 bases and J shed 5 bases, with 11 bases lying between them. The CDR3 extends over 13 amino acids. Germline V gene sequence: CDR1 MNHEY, CDR2 SVGAGI.

The chain couples TRBV30 to TRBJ1-5; D is undetermined. V lost 0 bases and J lost 10, with 13 bases in between. Per germline, CDR1 GTSNPN and CDR2 SVGIG (reference sequence). The CDR3 loop spans 13 amino acids. CDR3 bases: TGTGCCTGGAGTGTACGTGGAGGCATTCCCCAGCATTTT. The encoded protein is CAWSVRGGIPQHF.

In DNA, the CDR3 is TGTGCCAGCACCGATAGGGGGACCCCGGCTGACGAGCAGTACTTC. This gives the protein CASTDRGTPADEQYF. The chain uses TRBV6-5 and TRBJ2-5, with D maybe TRBD1 (6 bases). The DNA end lines up better with TRBJ2-7; the J call may be wrong. The CDR3 consists of 15 residues. Germline CDR1 reads MNHEY; CDR2 reads SVGAGI.

V and J are TRBV30 and TRBJ2-3; 8 bases fit TRBD2. This CDR3 is built from 17 residues. Germline V gene data show CDR1 as GTSNPN and CDR2 as SVGIG (reference sequence). The ends lost 1 base at V and 0 bases at J; junction bases unmatched: 9. The CDR3 bases are TGTGCCTGGAGTGACGAGCGGGAGTTCTCTAGCACAGATACGCAGTATTTT. Protein sequence: CAWSDEREFSSTDTQYF. Based on the CDR3 plus reference TRBV30 and TRBJ2-3, the full variable domain is SQTIHQWPATLVQPVGSPLSLECTVEGTSNPNLYWYRQAAGRGLQLLFYSVGIGQISSEVPQNLSASRPQDRQFILSSKKLLLSDSGFYLCAWSDEREFSSTDTQYFGPGTRLTVL.

This sequence joins TRBV6-5 and TRBJ2-7; possibly TRBD2 for D (5 bases). Trimming took 2 bases from V and 6 from J, leaving 8 bases between them. CDR1 is MNHEY and CDR2 is SVGAGI in the germline V gene. This CDR3 has 12 residues. CDR3 DNA sequence: TGTGCCAGCAGTTACAGGAGCGGCGAGCAGTACTTC. This sequence encodes CASSYRSGEQYF.

The chain joins TRBV6-5 to TRBJ2-1; D is perhaps TRBD2 (6 bases). The CDR3 has 15 amino acids. Germline lookup yields CDR1 MNHEY and CDR2 SVGAGI. V shed 3 bases and J shed 4 bases, with 13 bases lying between them. DNA for the CDR3: TGTGCCAGCAGTTATGCCAGCGGGTTGTACAATGAGCAGTTCTTC. Translated: CASSYASGLYNEQFF.

This chain uses TRBV30 with TRBJ2-7; unclear D gene. Germline V gives CDR1 GTSNPN, CDR2 SVGIG (reference sequence). The CDR3 covers 12 residues. The ends were cut back, 2 bases at V and 2 bases at J, with 7 bases in the middle. In DNA, the CDR3 is TGTGCCTGGAGTAAGTTAGCCTACGAGCAGTACTTC. Encoded protein: CAWSKLAYEQYF.

This sequence joins TRBV11-2 and TRBJ2-1; possibly TRBD1 for D (7 bases). CDR1 SGHAT and CDR2 FQNNGV come from the germline V gene. V lost 5 bases to trimming and J lost 12 bases, with 26 bases between them. There are 16 residues in the CDR3. For the CDR3, the DNA is TGTGCCAGCAGCACAGGTGCGGGGACTGGGACAGATCGGCAGTTCTTC. Translation: CASSTGAGTGTDRQFF.

Only a few counts were recorded for this clone. The V and J genes are TRBV11-2 and TRBJ2-7; D remains ambiguous. The CDR3 is made up of 14 amino acids. CDR1 SGHAT and CDR2 FQNNGV come from the germline V gene. The V and J ends lost 1 base and 3 bases respectively, with 10 bases between them. This CDR3 reads CASSLGATDYEQYF. CDR3 DNA sequence: TGTGCCAGCAGCTTAGGCGCCACAGACTACGAGCAGTACTTC.

The chain joins TRBV2 to TRBJ2-7; D gene unclear. The CDR3 runs to 13 residues. CDR1 SNHLY and CDR2 FYNNEI come from the germline V gene. The germline V and J ends were trimmed by 4 bases and 2 bases, with 9 bases remaining between them. This CDR3 is CASSVGTTYEQYF. The DNA for the CDR3 is TGTGCCAGCAGTGTGGGCACGACCTACGAGCAGTACTTC.

The chain recombines TRBV29-1 with TRBJ2-7; perhaps TRBD2 as D (5 bases). This CDR3 region has 16 residues. Germline assignment: CDR1 SQVTM and CDR2 ANQGSEA. V shed 0 bases and J shed 2 bases, with 17 bases lying between them. The CDR3 nucleotides are TGCAGCGTTGAAGATCTCGGGGATAGAGGGACCTACGAGCAGTACTTC. Translating gives CSVEDLGDRGTYEQYF.

The chain carries TRBV5-1 and TRBJ2-7; tentatively, D is TRBD1 (6 bases). This CDR3 has 14 amino acids. V was cut by 2 bases and J by 2 bases, with 11 bases left in between. Germline assignment: CDR1 SGHRS and CDR2 YFSETQ. CDR3 loop: CASSFTAGAYEQYF. CDR3 in DNA: TGCGCCAGCAGCTTCACCGCAGGGGCCTACGAGCAGTACTTC.

The V gene is TRBV9, the J gene TRBJ2-7; D is unclear. The CDR3 spans 13 residues. Trimming took 3 bases from V and 2 from J, leaving 9 bases between them. The V gene's germline CDR1 is SGDLS and CDR2 YYNGEE. CDR3 region: CASSALDTYEQYF. DNA for the CDR3: TGTGCCAGCAGCGCGTTAGATACCTACGAGCAGTACTTC.

V and J are TRBV6-5 and TRBJ2-7, with 11 bases lining up with TRBD2. After removal of 8 bases from V and 3 bases from J, the junction contained 6 bases not matched to a gene. The CDR3 loop spans 14 amino acids. Germline V gene lookup returns CDR1 MNHEY and CDR2 SVGAGI. The CDR3 protein is CASGTSGSVYEQYF. CDR3 DNA sequence: TGTGCCAGCGGAACTAGCGGGAGCGTCTACGAGCAGTACTTC.

The chain recombines TRBV7-9 with TRBJ2-1, with a tentative D call TRBD2 (6 bases). This CDR3 is 13 amino acids long. CDR1 is SEHNR, CDR2 FQNEAQ, per germline (reference sequence). V lost 4 bases to trimming and J lost 5 bases, with 9 bases between them. For the CDR3, the DNA is TGTGCCAGCAGCTCGGAGGGCCACAATGAGCAGTTCTTC. It specifies CASSSEGHNEQFF.